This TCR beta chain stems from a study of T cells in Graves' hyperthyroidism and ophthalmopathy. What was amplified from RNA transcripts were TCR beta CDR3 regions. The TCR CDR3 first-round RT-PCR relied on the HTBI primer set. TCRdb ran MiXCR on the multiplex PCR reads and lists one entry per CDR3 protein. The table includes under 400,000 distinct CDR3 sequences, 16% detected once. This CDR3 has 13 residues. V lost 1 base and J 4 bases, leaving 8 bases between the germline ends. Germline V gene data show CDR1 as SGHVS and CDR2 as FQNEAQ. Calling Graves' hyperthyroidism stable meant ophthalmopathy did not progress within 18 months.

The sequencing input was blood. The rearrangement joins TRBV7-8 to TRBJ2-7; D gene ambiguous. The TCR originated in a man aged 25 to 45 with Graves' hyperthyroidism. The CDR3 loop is CASSLGVVYEQYF. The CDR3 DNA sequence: TGTGCCAGCAGCTTAGGGGTTGTGTACGAGCAGTACTTC.